The subject of this entry is one T cell receptor (beta chain). A much larger clonotype is one base distant, so this may be a read error. This specimen comes from a study of blood T cell repertoires in COVID-19. Study-level background: From T cells, B-cell-depleted T cells, or PBMCs came the material, which was cDNA or gDNA.

Clones were sequenced by immunoSEQ multiplex PCR, and TCRdb holds only the in-frame ones, with some missing. The data show some 370,000 clones, roughly four fifths seen once. CDR1 is MNHEY and CDR2 is SMNVEV in the germline V gene (reference sequence). This CDR3 is built from 12 residues. Trimming removed 2 bases at V and 4 bases at J, with 5 bases between. Material: PBMCs or T cells enriched from blood (not recorded which). The J gene is TRBJ1-1, the V gene TRBV27; D is ambiguous. The receptor was isolated from a woman aged 50 to 60 who had recovered from COVID-19. The CDR3 coding sequence is TGTGCCAGCAGTTTAGCGGGCACTGAAGCTTTCTTT. Protein: CASSLAGTEAFF.